These 10 T cell receptor beta chains share one sample of origin, sequenced in a study of cytomegalovirus exposure and HLA in healthy donors. PCR amplification relied on 60 Vbeta primers (plus 13 Jbeta primers). The method was immunoSEQ multiplex PCR; TCRdb's version includes in-frame clones alone and lacks a portion of them. This table lists 90,000 to 150,000 clones. Sequencing used PBMCs. These receptors came from a man younger than 35 in good health and CMV-seronegative.

This chain connects TRBV11-2 to TRBJ2-2; 8 bases line up with TRBD1. Per the germline V gene, CDR1 is SGHAT and CDR2 is FQNNGV. The CDR3 runs to 14 residues. J lost 10 bases, V lost 5 bases, and 9 bases had no gene match. The CDR3, as DNA: TGTGCCAGCAGCCCCTCGACAGGGGCCCTGGAGCTGTTTTTT. Translating gives CASSPSTGALELFF.

This rearrangement joins TRBV6-1 to TRBJ1-5, with a possible D match to TRBD1 (6 bases). This CDR3 comprises 14 residues. The V end was cut by 6 bases, the J end by 2 bases, with 11 bases between. Looked up from germline, CDR1 is MNHNS and CDR2 is SASEGT. The CDR3, as DNA: TGTGCCAGCAGCACAGGGTCGGGCAATCAGCCCCAGCATTTT. Its translation is CASSTGSGNQPQHF.

This chain uses TRBV6-1 with TRBJ2-5; TRBD1 aligns across 11 bases. Germline assignment: CDR1 MNHNS and CDR2 SASEGT. The CDR3 length is 16 residues. The V gene end was trimmed by 4 bases and the J gene end by 2 bases; junction bases not matched to a gene: 6. The CDR3 spells CASSGTGGEVQETQYF. The CDR3 DNA follows: TGTGCCAGCAGTGGGACAGGGGGCGAGGTGCAAGAGACCCAGTACTTC.

J is TRBJ1-4 and V is TRBV7-8; D is uncertain. V gave up 2 bases and J gave up 0 bases, with 7 bases separating them. Germline loops: CDR1 SGHVS, CDR2 FQNEAQ. This CDR3 spans 15 amino acids. The CDR3 sequence is CASSLPDATNEKLFF. The CDR3 DNA follows: TGTGCCAGCAGCTTACCAGATGCAACTAATGAAAAACTGTTTTTT.

This chain uses TRBV6-6 with TRBJ2-2; D perhaps matches TRBD2 (5 bases). CDR3 length: 14 residues. The germline V gene has CDR1 MNHNY and CDR2 SVGAGI (reference sequence). V gave up 6 bases and J gave up 3 bases, with 11 bases separating them. CDR3 coding DNA: TGTGCCAGCAGAGCCGGGAAAGACACCGGGGAGCTGTTTTTT. Amino acid sequence: CASRAGKDTGELFF.

The rearrangement links TRBV27 to TRBJ1-4, with D perhaps matching TRBD1 (5 bases). The CDR3 loop spans 13 amino acids. The V end was cut by 10 bases, the J end by 4 bases, with 13 bases between. Germline V gene data show CDR1 as MNHEY and CDR2 as SMNVEV (reference sequence). CDR3 amino acids: CATRGENNEKLFF. CDR3 sequence (DNA): TGTGCCACCCGGGGGGAGAATAATGAAAAACTGTTTTTT.

The chain uses TRBV6-1 and TRBJ2-7, with 11 bases that match TRBD1. Germline CDR1 reads MNHNS; CDR2 reads SASEGT. The CDR3 consists of 18 residues. V shed 3 bases, J shed 2 bases, and the junction held 12 bases outside the gene matches. The DNA of the CDR3 is TGTGCCAGCAGTGATTCCGGGACAGGGGGAAGGAAAACCTACGAGCAGTACTTC. Amino acids: CASSDSGTGGRKTYEQYF.

The chain has TRBV6-1 and TRBJ2-7, with D tentatively TRBD1 (6 bases). The CDR3 totals 15 residues. V was pared by 2 bases and J by 0 bases, with 11 bases between. The germline V gene encodes CDR1 MNHNS and CDR2 SASEGT. The CDR3: CASSESGHNSYEQYF. CDR3 nucleotide sequence: TGTGCCAGCAGTGAATCGGGACACAACTCCTACGAGCAGTACTTC.

This chain joins TRBV6-1 and TRBJ1-6; no clear D gene. This CDR3 is built from 12 residues. The V end lost 9 bases, the J end lost 4 bases, and 7 bases lay between the germline ends. CDR1 is MNHNS, CDR2 SASEGT, per germline. This CDR3 is CARNGYNSPLHF. In DNA, the CDR3 is TGTGCCAGGAACGGGTATAATTCACCCCTCCACTTT.

The V and J genes are TRBV19 and TRBJ1-3, with TRBD1 identical over 10 bases. Germline V lookup: CDR1 LNHDA, CDR2 SQIVND (reference sequence). This CDR3 is 14 amino acids long. The J segment lost 4 bases and the V segment lost 5 bases, leaving 2 bases of the junction unmatched. Written as DNA, the CDR3 is TGTGCCAGTAGTGGGACAGGGGACGGAAACACCATATATTTT. Translating gives CASSGTGDGNTIYF.